The 25 T cell receptor beta chains reported below all come from one sample, sequenced in a study of blood T cells in healthy people across ages. The use of a sample-barcoded 5' primer and a J-beta primer mix characterized a second PCR of about 7 to 12 cycles. A single record per CDR3 protein comes from TCRdb applying MiXCR to the 5' RACE reads. The table lists about a million distinct CDR3 sequences, approximately 50% of them singletons. Sequencing was performed on blood. These receptors all stem from a woman aged 55-70 years in good health.

The chain uses TRBV7-9 and TRBJ1-1; D gene uncertain. This CDR3 is built from 14 residues. Trimming removed 5 bases at V and 3 bases at J, with 13 bases between. Looked up from germline, CDR1 is SEHNR and CDR2 is FQNEAQ (reference sequence). The DNA of the CDR3 is TGTGCCAGCAGCCGGGCCTCGAGGGACACTGAAGCTTTCTTT. Its protein product is CASSRASRDTEAFF.

The gene calls are TRBV11-2 and TRBJ2-7; D gene uncertain. CDR1 is SGHAT, CDR2 FQNNGV, per germline. Trimming removed 3 bases from V and 5 bases from J, with 17 bases in between. CDR3 length equals 15 residues. The CDR3 reads CASSFQFGRADEQYF. The CDR3 region has the DNA TGTGCCAGCAGCTTCCAATTTGGACGGGCCGACGAGCAGTACTTC.

The gene calls are TRBV6-2 or TRBV6-3 and TRBJ2-7; a weak D match, TRBD2 (6 bases). Per the germline V gene, CDR1 is MNHEY and CDR2 is SVGEGT. The CDR3 spans 14 residues. The ends were cut back, 2 bases at V and 2 bases at J, with 10 bases in the middle. The CDR3 loop reads CASSYMGGPYEQYF. The CDR3 nucleotides read TGTGCCAGCAGTTACATGGGAGGCCCCTACGAGCAGTACTTC.

V and J are TRBV3-1 and TRBJ1-2; D is unresolved. The CDR3 covers 12 residues. V was cut by 1 base and J by 11 bases, with 11 bases left in between. Germline V CDR1 and CDR2: LGHDT, YNNKEL (reference sequence). The CDR3 DNA is TGTGCCAGCAGCCAAGCGATGTCTGGGTACACCTTC. Amino acid sequence: CASSQAMSGYTF.

In regard to this clonotype: The junction departs from the called germline gene at one end, perhaps through a read error. The chain uses TRBV29-1 and TRBJ1-2, with D unclear. Germline CDR1 reads SQVTM; CDR2 reads ANQGSEA. The CDR3 is 13 residues long. This CDR3 reads CSVEDRGIYGYTF. The CDR3 DNA is TGTAGCGTTGAAGATCGTGGCATCTATGGCTACACCTTC.

This clonotype showed up just a few times. The chain is built from TRBV4-1 and TRBJ2-7; TRBD2 matches at 8 bases. The CDR3 has 16 residues. Unmatched junction bases numbered 7, after V lost 0 bases and J lost 3 bases. Per the germline V gene, CDR1 is MGHRA and CDR2 is YSYEKL. The CDR3 protein is CASSQEGAGEGYEQYF. The CDR3 nucleotides read TGCGCCAGCAGCCAAGAGGGAGCGGGAGAAGGCTACGAGCAGTACTTC.

The V call is TRBV5-6, the J call TRBJ2-7, with 7 bases matching TRBD1. Germline CDR1 reads SGHDT; CDR2 reads YYEEEE. The junction had 12 bases not matched to a gene; V was cut back by 3 bases and J by 0 bases. The CDR3 consists of 17 residues. The CDR3 DNA reads TGTGCCAGCAGCTCAGTGCTTTGGACAGGTGGCTCCTACGAGCAGTACTTC. This gives the protein CASSSVLWTGGSYEQYF.

This clonotype has more than one count but fewer than ten. V is TRBV6-5 and J is TRBJ2-3; tentative D call: TRBD2 (7 bases). V was clipped by 8 bases and J by 4 bases, with 13 bases between them. The germline CDR1 and CDR2 sequences are MNHEY and SVGAGI. This CDR3 is 13 amino acids long. The CDR3 loop reads CASGRGLADTQYF. The CDR3 region has the DNA TGTGCCAGCGGGCGGGGGCTTGCAGATACGCAGTATTTT.

This clonotype was detected only a few times. The CDR3 bases are TGTGCCATCAGTCCAGTAACAGATACGCAGTATTTT. Translated, it gives CAISPVTDTQYF. The V call is TRBV10-3, the J call TRBJ2-3; D uncertain. V lost 5 bases to trimming and J lost 3 bases, with 6 bases between them. This CDR3 is 12 amino acids long. CDR1 and CDR2 (germline): ENHRY, SYGVKD.

The genes are TRBV11-2 and TRBJ2-7; possible D gene TRBD2, 5 bases. Germline V gene lookup returns CDR1 SGHAT and CDR2 FQNNGV. This CDR3 is built from 15 residues. With 2 bases removed from V and 1 base from J, the gap between germline ends came to 12 bases. The chain's CDR3 is CASSLTDSQSYEQYF. The CDR3 bases are TGTGCCAGCAGCTTAACGGACTCCCAATCCTACGAGCAGTACTTC.

There are a few counts of this clonotype. This chain connects TRBV28 to TRBJ2-5; tentative D call: TRBD1 (5 bases). With 2 bases removed from V and 0 bases from J, the gap between germline ends came to 13 bases. The CDR3 runs to 16 residues. The germline CDR1 and CDR2 sequences are MDHEN and SYDVKM. CDR3 loop: CASSLMTAPDQETQYF. CDR3 sequence (DNA): TGTGCCAGCAGTTTAATGACAGCCCCTGACCAAGAGACCCAGTACTTC.

This clonotype showed up just a few times. J is TRBJ2-6 and V is TRBV28; D call uncertain. The CDR3 loop spans 18 amino acids. Germline assignment: CDR1 MDHEN and CDR2 SYDVKM. Trimming stripped 4 bases from V and 2 bases from J, with 18 bases between. CDR3 protein: CASSSPYLTGAGANVLTF. The CDR3 DNA reads as TGTGCCAGCAGTTCACCCTACCTCACTGGAGCTGGGGCCAACGTCCTGACTTTC.

This clonotype turned up a few times. The J gene is TRBJ1-5, the V gene TRBV20-1; 9 bases line up with TRBD1. The ends lost 3 bases at V and 6 bases at J; junction bases unmatched: 12. Germline V gene sequence: CDR1 DFQATT, CDR2 SNEGSKA (reference sequence). The CDR3 sequence is 16 residues long. Here the CDR3 DNA reads TGCAGTGCTAGGGACAGGGGTTTGAATACAGGTCAGCCCCAGCATTTT. Its protein product is CSARDRGLNTGQPQHF.

This chain connects TRBV5-1 to TRBJ2-1, with D possibly matching TRBD2 (5 bases). The better agreement between TRBJ2-7 and the DNA end casts doubt on the J call. CDR1 and CDR2 from the germline V gene are SGHRS and YFSETQ. This CDR3 contains 13 residues. The chain's CDR3 is CASSLDEGWEQYF. The CDR3 DNA reads TGCGCCAGCAGCTTAGACGAGGGATGGGAGCAGTACTTC.

The chain is built from TRBV10-3 and TRBJ2-5; possibly TRBD1 for D (6 bases). V shed 4 bases and J shed 2 bases, with 14 bases lying between them. Per the germline V gene, CDR1 is ENHRY and CDR2 is SYGVKD. This CDR3 spans 15 amino acids. CDR3 amino acids: CAISAGTSPQETQYF. The CDR3 coding sequence is TGTGCCATCAGTGCCGGGACATCTCCGCAAGAGACCCAGTACTTC.

This clonotype occurred a few times. This chain links TRBV4-1 with TRBJ2-1, with 7 positions matching TRBD2. The germline V gene encodes CDR1 MGHRA and CDR2 YSYEKL. The CDR3 is made up of 14 amino acids. J was trimmed by 6 bases and V by 1 base; bases with no gene match: 3. The DNA of the CDR3 is TGCGCCAGCAGCCAAGTTCTAGCGGTCAATGAGCAGTTCTTC. Its translation is CASSQVLAVNEQFF.

The V gene is TRBV4-3, the J gene TRBJ1-4, with D perhaps matching TRBD1 (5 bases). The V gene lost 0 bases and the J gene lost 6 bases, with 14 bases spanning the gap. CDR1 is LGHNA, CDR2 YSLEER, per germline. The CDR3 has 16 residues. The CDR3 loop reads CASSQDPAGSDEKLFF. CDR3 DNA sequence: TGCGCCAGCAGCCAAGATCCAGCAGGGTCGGATGAAAAACTGTTTTTT.

The rearrangement uses TRBV18 and TRBJ1-1, with 9 bases lining up with TRBD1. Looked up from germline, CDR1 is KGHSH and CDR2 is LQKENI. This CDR3 comprises 16 residues. The trim removed 4 bases at V and 2 bases at J, leaving 8 bases unmatched. As DNA, the CDR3 is TGTGCCAGCTCACTCATACAGGGGGCGGTTAACACTGAAGCTTTCTTT. Its translation: CASSLIQGAVNTEAFF.

This clonotype was found a few times. The chain links TRBV7-2 to TRBJ1-4; D not resolved. Germline CDR1 and CDR2: SGHTA and FQGNSA. The germline V and J ends were trimmed by 0 bases and 5 bases, with 7 bases remaining between them. The CDR3 is 14 residues long. The DNA for the CDR3 is TGTGCCAGCAGCTTAGCCCTGGCGAATGAAAAACTGTTTTTT. Protein sequence: CASSLALANEKLFF.

The V gene is TRBV4-1, the J gene TRBJ2-7, with 8 positions matching TRBD1. V shed 0 bases and J 5 bases; nucleotides not matched to a gene: 9. The germline gives CDR1 MGHRA, CDR2 YSYEKL. There are 16 residues in the CDR3. CDR3 sequence (DNA): TGCGCCAGCAGCCAAGATAGGTCAGGGGGCTTCAACGAGCAGTACTTC. Its protein product is CASSQDRSGGFNEQYF.

The V and J genes are TRBV24-1 and TRBJ2-4; TRBD2 might be the D (5 bases). The CDR3 spans 15 residues. With 1 base removed from V and 3 bases from J, the gap between germline ends came to 9 bases. CDR1 and CDR2 from the germline V gene are KGHDR and SFDVKD. For the CDR3, the DNA is TGTGCCACCAGTGATTTACCCCGGGACAAAAACATTCAGTACTTC. It specifies CATSDLPRDKNIQYF.

The rearrangement joins TRBV4-3 to TRBJ2-7, with D possibly matching TRBD1 (5 bases). The germline V gene encodes CDR1 LGHNA and CDR2 YSLEER. Trimming cost V 1 base and J 2 bases, with 15 bases left between them. The CDR3 runs to 16 residues. CDR3: CASSQALLAGTYEQYF. CDR3 DNA: TGCGCCAGCAGCCAAGCCCTTCTCGCAGGGACCTACGAGCAGTACTTC.

J is TRBJ2-5 and V is TRBV6-1; a possible D gene is TRBD1 (5 bases). The DNA end lines up better with TRBJ2-7; the J call may be wrong. The germline V gene encodes CDR1 MNHNS and CDR2 SASEGT. The CDR3 is made up of 10 amino acids. The CDR3 region is CARRGSEQYF. For the CDR3, the DNA is TGTGCCAGAAGGGGCTCCGAGCAGTACTTC.

The gene calls are TRBV30 and TRBJ2-7; weak D call: TRBD2 (5 bases). Trimming removed 2 bases at V and 0 bases at J, with 11 bases between. The CDR3 extends over 14 amino acids. Germline V gene sequence: CDR1 GTSNPN, CDR2 SVGIG (reference sequence). The chain's CDR3 is CAWSMDFPSYEQYF. The CDR3 DNA is TGTGCCTGGAGTATGGACTTCCCCTCCTACGAGCAGTACTTC.

This clonotype was detected only a few times. J is TRBJ2-3 and V is TRBV12-3 or TRBV12-4; 8 nucleotides align to TRBD2. CDR3 size: 14 residues. Trimming removed 6 bases from V and 2 bases from J; junction bases left unmatched: 4. The CDR3 region has the DNA TGTGCCAGCAGAGTAGCGGGAACCACAGATACGCAGTATTTT. It yields the protein CASRVAGTTDTQYF.